The clone carrying this T cell receptor (beta chain) has ten or more counts. What it binds is unknown. With 2 bases removed from V and 4 bases from J, the gap between germline ends came to 8 bases. The CDR3 is 13 residues long. RNA transcripts provided the source from which TCR beta CDR3 regions were amplified. The HTBI primer set was used in a first-round RT-PCR of the TCR CDR3. TCRdb itself ran the multiplex PCR reads through MiXCR, one entry per CDR3 protein. Of 300,000 to 400,000 distinct CDR3 sequences listed, 15% to 20% are singletons. Cells are PBMCs isolated from about 10 ml of fresh blood. The entry originates in a study of T cells in Graves' hyperthyroidism and ophthalmopathy. Broader study findings: The model's output predicted ophthalmopathy at a median of about 5.9 months prior to onset. The majority of expanded thyroid clonotypes above 0.001 also appeared in blood.

The chain uses TRBV12-3 or TRBV12-4 and TRBJ1-1; D unresolved. The source is a man between 18 and 29 years old with Graves' ophthalmopathy. The specimen was blood. CDR3 bases: TGTGCCAGCAGTTTATCGACGGGCACTGAAGCTTTCTTT. Protein product: CASSLSTGTEAFF.